Described below is a single T cell receptor (beta chain) sequence and its context. Other DNA sequences in the sample encode the same CDR3. This entry is derived from a study of blood T cell repertoires in COVID-19. As for the study in general: The study drew acute and convalescent COVID-19 samples from the United States, Italy and Spain. From T cells, B-cell-depleted T cells, or PBMCs came the material, which was cDNA or gDNA.

The CDR3 contains 16 residues. V lost 7 bases, J lost 1 base, and 8 bases stayed unmatched. Germline V gene lookup returns CDR1 MDHEN and CDR2 SYDVKM. TCRdb's table, derived via immunoSEQ multiplex PCR, lists solely in-frame clones and lacks some. The sample records around 130,000 clones, around nine tenths being singletons. Sequencing was carried out using peripheral blood. The clonotype comes from a human donor in a cohort sampled during active COVID-19. This chain connects TRBV28 to TRBJ1-5; 9 nucleotides agree with TRBD1. The CDR3 sequence: CASTTTGGGSNQPQHF. CDR3 nucleotides: TGTGCCAGCACCACGACAGGGGGGGGGAGCAATCAGCCCCAGCATTTT.